This TCR beta chain was found in a study of glioma-infiltrating T cells after dendritic cell vaccination. Turning to the study itself: The vaccine used monocyte-derived dendritic cells pulsed overnight with autologous tumor lysate.

Noted time point: after dendritic cell vaccination, including at tumor progression/relapse. The CDR3 covers 12 residues. From germline, CDR1 is GTSNPN and CDR2 SVGIG (reference sequence). Unmatched junction bases numbered 4, after V lost 5 bases and J lost 4 bases. Clones were read by immunoSEQ multiplex PCR, and TCRdb kept only the in-frame ones, dropping some. Among 99,000 or so clones listed, approximately 80% were seen once. The gene calls are TRBV30 and TRBJ1-1, with 7 bases that match TRBD1. The material was blood, obtained after dendritic cell vaccination. This sequence originates from a human donor with glioblastoma. CDR3 loop: CAWDRAATEAFF. For the CDR3, the DNA is TGTGCCTGGGACAGGGCCGCCACTGAAGCTTTCTTT.